These T cell receptor beta chains were read from a single sample in a study of T-cell memory formation after mild COVID-19. TCRdb reprocessed the 5' RACE reads with MiXCR, giving one entry per CDR3 protein. The sample lists hundreds of thousands of distinct CDR3 sequences, about 22% occurring once. The sample consisted of PBMCs or a T cell subset sorted from them (not recorded which). The receptors here all came from an adult woman who had mild COVID-19 (a few samples of this study predate the infection). Cell type and time point are not known. The conserved cysteine and the conserved F or W are not part of the CDR3 here. A row's size may be missing; if present it is once, few, many or a size class.

>-|TRBJ2-7|TRBV12-3/TRBV12-4
ASSWGHSEKTYEQY
>few|TRBJ2-5|TRBV19
ASSIGTGGTQY
>few|TRBJ2-1|TRBV19
ASSIGRYNQQF
>-|TRBJ1-1|TRBV25-1
ASSESVFGTEAF
>few|TRBJ1-5|TRBV6-5
ASSYSRNSNQPQH
>-|TRBJ2-1|TRBV12-3/TRBV12-4
ASRGTSGRAGNEQF
>-|-|TRBV6-4
ASSGGLAGDLF
>few|TRBJ1-2|TRBV12-3/TRBV12-4
ASSFSAGSLYGYT
>few|TRBJ2-1|TRBV30
AWSTGTGDNEQF
>-|TRBJ1-6|TRBV12-3/TRBV12-4
ASSLIGGSPLH
>-|TRBJ2-3|TRBV30
AWSSGSPDTQY
>few|TRBJ2-5|TRBV2
ASSEYSRVETQY
>few|TRBJ1-1|TRBV7-9
ASSWGGDSAEAF
>few|TRBJ2-5|TRBV4-1
ASSQEPSGTETQY
>-|TRBJ2-1|TRBV20-1
SASGTSGIRF
>-|TRBJ1-1|TRBV18
ASSPGTGVGTEAF
>few|TRBJ2-7|TRBV13
ASSLRTGTSGRSV
>few|TRBJ2-1|TRBV21-1
ASRYGSGKNEQF
>-|TRBJ2-7|TRBV30
AWRGGEFYEQY
>few|TRBJ1-6|TRBV7-3
ASSQTGAFNSPLH
>-|TRBJ1-2|TRBV13
ASSPDRQVHYGYT
>-|TRBJ2-5|TRBV11-2
ASSLARGSWGEETQY